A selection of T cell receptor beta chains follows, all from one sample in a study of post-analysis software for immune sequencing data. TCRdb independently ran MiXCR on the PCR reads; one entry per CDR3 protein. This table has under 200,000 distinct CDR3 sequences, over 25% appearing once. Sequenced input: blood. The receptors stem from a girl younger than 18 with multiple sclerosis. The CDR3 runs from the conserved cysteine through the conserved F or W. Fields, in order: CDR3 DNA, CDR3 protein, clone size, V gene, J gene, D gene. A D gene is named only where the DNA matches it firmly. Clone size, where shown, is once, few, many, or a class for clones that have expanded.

CDR3 DNA: TGCAGTGCTCCTCTTGGGTCTAGCGGGGCAAATGAGCAGTTCTTC
CDR3 protein: CSAPLGSSGANEQFF
clone size: many
V gene: TRBV20-1
J gene: TRBJ2-1
D gene: TRBD2

CDR3 DNA: TGTGCCAGCAGCCCCGGGACAGATTCCTACGAGCAGTACTTC
CDR3 protein: CASSPGTDSYEQYF
clone size: -
V gene: TRBV9
J gene: TRBJ2-7
D gene: TRBD1

CDR3 DNA: TGTGCCAGCAGTGTTCCGAGGGGGGGGACCCAGTACTTC
CDR3 protein: CASSVPRGGTQYF
clone size: -
V gene: TRBV2
J gene: TRBJ2-5
D gene: -

CDR3 DNA: TGTGCCAGCAGCTTGTGGGCAGCGAATGAAAAACTGTTTTTT
CDR3 protein: CASSLWAANEKLFF
clone size: -
V gene: TRBV5-5
J gene: TRBJ1-4
D gene: -

CDR3 DNA: TGTGCCAGCAGTCCACTAGCGGGGGCGTCCAATGAGCAGTTCTTC
CDR3 protein: CASSPLAGASNEQFF
clone size: -
V gene: TRBV6-5
J gene: TRBJ2-1
D gene: TRBD2

CDR3 DNA: TGTGCCAGCAGTACGGGACACAGTGTGCGCCGCGAGCAGTACTTC
CDR3 protein: CASSTGHSVRREQYF
clone size: -
V gene: TRBV2
J gene: TRBJ2-7
D gene: -

CDR3 DNA: TGCAGTGCTAGAGTCGCGACTAGCGGCTTTACCTACGAGCAGTACTTC
CDR3 protein: CSARVATSGFTYEQYF
clone size: many
V gene: TRBV20-1
J gene: TRBJ2-7
D gene: TRBD2

CDR3 DNA: TGCAGCGTTGAAGTTGGCACAGAAGAGACCCAGTACTTC
CDR3 protein: CSVEVGTEETQYF
clone size: -
V gene: TRBV29-1
J gene: TRBJ2-5
D gene: -

CDR3 DNA: TGTGCCAGCAGCTTCCCCCAGGGGGGGAGGACTGGCTACACCTTC
CDR3 protein: CASSFPQGGRTGYTF
clone size: few
V gene: TRBV7-9
J gene: TRBJ1-2
D gene: TRBD1

CDR3 DNA: TGCGCCAGCACCAACGCCCCATCTAATGAAAAACTGTTTTTT
CDR3 protein: CASTNAPSNEKLFF
clone size: many
V gene: TRBV5-1
J gene: TRBJ1-4
D gene: -

CDR3 DNA: TGCAGTGCACCTTGGGGGTCGGCTGAGAATTCACCCCTCCACTTT
CDR3 protein: CSAPWGSAENSPLHF
clone size: many
V gene: TRBV20-1
J gene: TRBJ1-6
D gene: -

CDR3 DNA: TGCGCCAGCAGTGAGTCGTGGCAGGGTGGCACTGAAGCTTTCTTT
CDR3 protein: CASSESWQGGTEAFF
clone size: many
V gene: TRBV10-1
J gene: TRBJ1-1
D gene: -

CDR3 DNA: TGTGCCAGCAGTTTAAGTAGGACAGGGAAATCGTACGAGCAGTACTTC
CDR3 protein: CASSLSRTGKSYEQYF
clone size: many
V gene: TRBV28
J gene: TRBJ2-7
D gene: TRBD1

CDR3 DNA: TGTGCCAGTAGTATACGGTCGACCGCTAGGATGAGAGAGACCCAGTACTTC
CDR3 protein: CASSIRSTARMRETQYF
clone size: once
V gene: TRBV19
J gene: TRBJ2-5
D gene: -

CDR3 DNA: TGTGCCAGCAGCCCGGCGCCTGGGTATGGCTACACCTTC
CDR3 protein: CASSPAPGYGYTF
clone size: many
V gene: TRBV3-1
J gene: TRBJ1-2
D gene: -

CDR3 DNA: TGTGCCAGCACATACAGACAGGCCCTAGCCAAAAACATTCAGTACTTC
CDR3 protein: CASTYRQALAKNIQYF
clone size: many
V gene: TRBV28
J gene: TRBJ2-4
D gene: -

CDR3 DNA: TGTGCCAGCAGCCTCCCCCCAGGTGAGCAGTACTTC
CDR3 protein: CASSLPPGEQYF
clone size: -
V gene: TRBV3-1
J gene: TRBJ2-5
D gene: -

CDR3 DNA: TGTGCCAGCAGCCAAGATTCTGAGGGGGGGTACCCTGAGCAGTTCTTC
CDR3 protein: CASSQDSEGGYPEQFF
clone size: -
V gene: TRBV3-1
J gene: TRBJ2-1
D gene: -

CDR3 DNA: TGTGCCATCAGTGATGCCCCAGTTGACGGGGAGAACACTGAAGCTTTCTTT
CDR3 protein: CAISDAPVDGENTEAFF
clone size: -
V gene: TRBV10-3
J gene: TRBJ1-1
D gene: -

CDR3 DNA: TGTGCCAGCAGTCCAGGGATTCTGAACACTGAAGCTTTCTTT
CDR3 protein: CASSPGILNTEAFF
clone size: -
V gene: TRBV12-3/TRBV12-4
J gene: TRBJ1-1
D gene: -

CDR3 DNA: TGTGCCAGCAGCCCCCGTAACTCTGGGGCCAACGTCCTGACTTTC
CDR3 protein: CASSPRNSGANVLTF
clone size: many
V gene: TRBV7-9
J gene: TRBJ2-6
D gene: -

CDR3 DNA: TGTGCCAGCAGCGGAACAGGGAGCTCCTACAATGAGCAGTTCTTC
CDR3 protein: CASSGTGSSYNEQFF
clone size: few
V gene: TRBV28
J gene: TRBJ2-1
D gene: -

CDR3 DNA: TGTGCCAGCAGTTACACACACAGCTATGGCTACACCTTC
CDR3 protein: CASSYTHSYGYTF
clone size: -
V gene: TRBV6-6
J gene: TRBJ1-2
D gene: -

CDR3 DNA: TGTGCCAGCAGCCACAAAAACCGGGGGGAATACAATGAGCAGTTCTTC
CDR3 protein: CASSHKNRGEYNEQFF
clone size: -
V gene: TRBV3-1
J gene: TRBJ2-1
D gene: TRBD2

CDR3 DNA: TGTGCCAGCAGCTCCGGTCTTAAGCCGAATTCACCCCCCCACTTT
CDR3 protein: CASSSGLKPNSPPHF
clone size: -
V gene: TRBV5-6
J gene: TRBJ1-6
D gene: -

CDR3 DNA: TGCAGCGTGGGTGAGGGAACGAACAATGAGCAGTTCTTC
CDR3 protein: CSVGEGTNNEQFF
clone size: many
V gene: TRBV29-1
J gene: TRBJ2-1
D gene: -

CDR3 DNA: TGCGCCAGCAGCTTGGAGGGGCGCCAAGAGACCCAGTACTTC
CDR3 protein: CASSLEGRQETQYF
clone size: few
V gene: TRBV5-1
J gene: TRBJ2-5
D gene: -

CDR3 DNA: TGCGCCAGCAGCTTAGGGACCGATAATCAGCCCCAGCATTTT
CDR3 protein: CASSLGTDNQPQHF
clone size: few
V gene: TRBV5-1
J gene: TRBJ1-5
D gene: -

CDR3 DNA: TGCGCCAGCAGCCCGACAGGGACCCAAGAGACCCAGTACTTC
CDR3 protein: CASSPTGTQETQYF
clone size: few
V gene: TRBV5-1
J gene: TRBJ2-5
D gene: TRBD1

CDR3 DNA: TGTGCCGTCATGGGACACCTAAGCTCCTACGAGCAGTACTTC
CDR3 protein: CAVMGHLSSYEQYF
clone size: once
V gene: TRBV28
J gene: TRBJ2-7
D gene: -

CDR3 DNA: TGCAGTGCCCAAATGGCCAGGCGGATGAACACTGAAGCTTTCTTT
CDR3 protein: CSAQMARRMNTEAFF
clone size: few
V gene: TRBV20-1
J gene: TRBJ1-1
D gene: -

CDR3 DNA: TGTGCCAGCAGTGAGGACCAGGCTGCTAAAGAGACCCAGTTCTTC
CDR3 protein: CASSEDQAAKETQFF
clone size: -
V gene: TRBV6-1
J gene: TRBJ2-1
D gene: -

CDR3 DNA: TGTGCCAGCAGCTCAGTCAGGACCGGGGAGCTGTTTTTT
CDR3 protein: CASSSVRTGELFF
clone size: once
V gene: TRBV11-2
J gene: TRBJ2-2
D gene: -

CDR3 DNA: TGTGCCAGCAGTTTATTGCTGAGAACCTACGAGCAGTACTTC
CDR3 protein: CASSLLLRTYEQYF
clone size: many
V gene: TRBV28
J gene: TRBJ2-7
D gene: -

CDR3 DNA: TGTGCCAGCAGCCATACGGGATCCCCGTCCAATGAGCAGTTCTTC
CDR3 protein: CASSHTGSPSNEQFF
clone size: many
V gene: TRBV7-9
J gene: TRBJ2-1
D gene: -

CDR3 DNA: TGTGCCAGCAGCTTACGTCCTAGCGGCACGGGGACCCAGTACTTC
CDR3 protein: CASSLRPSGTGTQYF
clone size: many
V gene: TRBV11-2
J gene: TRBJ2-5
D gene: TRBD2

CDR3 DNA: TGTGCCAGCAGTGTCGCCAGCACCAATCAGTGGCCCCAGCATTTT
CDR3 protein: CASSVASTNQWPQHF
clone size: few
V gene: TRBV6-1
J gene: TRBJ1-5
D gene: -

CDR3 DNA: TGTGCCAGCAGTCCCGGGACAGGGGGAAACACTGAAGCTTTCTTT
CDR3 protein: CASSPGTGGNTEAFF
clone size: -
V gene: TRBV28
J gene: TRBJ1-1
D gene: TRBD1

CDR3 DNA: TGCGCCAGCAGCCAAAGGGTCGCCTCGGGGGTTAACACCGGGGAGCTGTTTTTT
CDR3 protein: CASSQRVASGVNTGELFF
clone size: -
V gene: TRBV4-1
J gene: TRBJ2-2
D gene: -

CDR3 DNA: TGCAGTGCCCTGCGGGATTCTAATGAAAAACTGTTTTTT
CDR3 protein: CSALRDSNEKLFF
clone size: -
V gene: TRBV20-1
J gene: TRBJ1-4
D gene: -

CDR3 DNA: TGTGCCAGCAGTTACGACAGGGGAAATGAAAAACTGTTTTTT
CDR3 protein: CASSYDRGNEKLFF
clone size: few
V gene: TRBV6-5
J gene: TRBJ1-4
D gene: TRBD1

CDR3 DNA: TGTGCCAGCAACCCCGGGGACTACGAGCAGTACTTC
CDR3 protein: CASNPGDYEQYF
clone size: many
V gene: TRBV2
J gene: TRBJ2-7
D gene: -

CDR3 DNA: TGTGCCAGCAGTGGAAGATTAGATGACAGGTTGGGGAAAGAGACCCAGTACTTC
CDR3 protein: CASSGRLDDRLGKETQYF
clone size: few
V gene: TRBV2
J gene: TRBJ2-5
D gene: -

CDR3 DNA: TGCGCCAGCAGCCCGGGGACAGCCCCTTCCGAGCAGTACTTC
CDR3 protein: CASSPGTAPSEQYF
clone size: -
V gene: TRBV5-1
J gene: TRBJ2-7
D gene: TRBD1

CDR3 DNA: TGTGCCAGCAGTTTTGGGCCAGGGAAGAATGAAAAACTGTTTTTT
CDR3 protein: CASSFGPGKNEKLFF
clone size: -
V gene: TRBV12-3/TRBV12-4
J gene: TRBJ1-4
D gene: -

CDR3 DNA: TGCGCCAGCAGCGCATTCCGGGACGGCCCCGAGCAGTACTTC
CDR3 protein: CASSAFRDGPEQYF
clone size: many
V gene: TRBV10-1
J gene: TRBJ2-7
D gene: -

CDR3 DNA: TGCGCCAGCAGCTTGGCGATTCGGGAGAACTCCCACGAGCAGTACTTC
CDR3 protein: CASSLAIRENSHEQYF
clone size: many
V gene: TRBV5-1
J gene: TRBJ2-7
D gene: -

CDR3 DNA: TGTGCCAGCTCACCGAAGCAGGGACTAGCGGGGGGAAATGAGCAGTTCTTC
CDR3 protein: CASSPKQGLAGGNEQFF
clone size: few
V gene: TRBV18
J gene: TRBJ2-1
D gene: TRBD2